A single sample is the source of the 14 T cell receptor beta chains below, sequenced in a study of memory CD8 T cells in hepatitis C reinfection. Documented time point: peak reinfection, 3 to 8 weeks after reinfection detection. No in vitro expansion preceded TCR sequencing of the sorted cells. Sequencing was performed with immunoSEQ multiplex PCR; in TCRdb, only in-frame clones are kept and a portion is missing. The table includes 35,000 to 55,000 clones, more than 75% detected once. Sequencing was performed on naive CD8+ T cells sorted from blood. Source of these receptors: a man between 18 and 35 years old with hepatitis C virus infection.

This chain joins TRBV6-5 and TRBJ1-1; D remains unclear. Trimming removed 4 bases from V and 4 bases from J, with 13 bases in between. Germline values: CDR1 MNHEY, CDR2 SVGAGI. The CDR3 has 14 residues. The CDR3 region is CASSFLTRGTEAFF. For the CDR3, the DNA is TGTGCCAGCAGTTTTTTAACCCGGGGCACTGAAGCTTTCTTT.

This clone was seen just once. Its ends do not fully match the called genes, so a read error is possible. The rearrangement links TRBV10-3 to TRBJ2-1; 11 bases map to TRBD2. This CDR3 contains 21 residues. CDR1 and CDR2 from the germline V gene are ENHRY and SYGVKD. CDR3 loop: CAITETSSGGVYPGSYNEQFF. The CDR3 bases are TGTGCCATCACTGAGACCAGTAGCGGGGGGGTATACCCGGGCTCCTACAATGAGCAGTTCTTC.

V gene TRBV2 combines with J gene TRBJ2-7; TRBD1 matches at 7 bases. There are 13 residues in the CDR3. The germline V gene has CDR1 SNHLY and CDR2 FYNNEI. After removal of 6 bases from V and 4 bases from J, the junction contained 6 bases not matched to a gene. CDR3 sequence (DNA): TGTGCCAGCAGGGACCTGGGACAGTACGAGCAGTACTTC. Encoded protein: CASRDLGQYEQYF.

The CDR3 coding sequence is TGTGCCAGCAGTTACTCGAGGGTCACTGAAGCTTTCTTT. Translation gives CASSYSRVTEAFF. This sequence joins TRBV6-5 and TRBJ1-1, with unresolved D. Germline V lookup: CDR1 MNHEY, CDR2 SVGAGI. The CDR3 has 13 amino acids. V lost 0 bases to trimming and J lost 4 bases, with 6 bases between them.

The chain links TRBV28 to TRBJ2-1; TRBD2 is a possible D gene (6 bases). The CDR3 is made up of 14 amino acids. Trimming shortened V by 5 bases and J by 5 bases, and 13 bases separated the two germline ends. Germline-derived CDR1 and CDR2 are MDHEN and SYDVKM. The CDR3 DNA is TGTGCCAGCAGTCGGAGACTAGGGGACAATGAGCAGTTCTTC. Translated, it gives CASSRRLGDNEQFF.

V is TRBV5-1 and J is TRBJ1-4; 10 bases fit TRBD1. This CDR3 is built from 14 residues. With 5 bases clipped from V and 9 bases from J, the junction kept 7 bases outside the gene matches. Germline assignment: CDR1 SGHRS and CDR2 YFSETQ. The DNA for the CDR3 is TGCGCCAGCAGTCGGGACAGGGGTAAAAAAAAACTGTTTTTT. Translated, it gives CASSRDRGKKKLFF.

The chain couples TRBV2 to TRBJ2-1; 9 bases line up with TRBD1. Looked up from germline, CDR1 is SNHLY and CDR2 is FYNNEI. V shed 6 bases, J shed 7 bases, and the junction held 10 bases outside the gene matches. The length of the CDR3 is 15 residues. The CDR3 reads CASRVGTGTRNEQFF. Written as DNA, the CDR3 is TGTGCCAGCAGGGTAGGGACAGGGACCCGAAATGAGCAGTTCTTC. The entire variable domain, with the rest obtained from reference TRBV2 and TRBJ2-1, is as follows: EPEVTQTPSHQVTQMGQEVILRCVPISNHLYFYWYRQILGQKVEFLVSFYNNEISEKSEIFDDQFSVERPDGSNFTLKIRSTKLEDSAMYFCASRVGTGTRNEQFFGPGTRLTVL.

CDR3 in DNA: TGTGCCAGTAGTGGAACAGGTGGCTACGAGCAGTACTTC. Translated: CASSGTGGYEQYF. This chain connects TRBV19 to TRBJ2-7, with D possibly matching TRBD1 (5 bases). Per germline, CDR1 LNHDA and CDR2 SQIVND (reference sequence). The CDR3 contains 13 residues. V lost 5 bases and J lost 3, with 11 bases in between.

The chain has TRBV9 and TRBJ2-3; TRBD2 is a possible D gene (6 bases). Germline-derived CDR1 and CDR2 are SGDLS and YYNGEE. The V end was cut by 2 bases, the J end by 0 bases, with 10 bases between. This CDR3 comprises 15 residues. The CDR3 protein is CASSVEGTSTDTQYF. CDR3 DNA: TGTGCCAGCAGCGTGGAAGGGACTAGCACAGATACGCAGTATTTT.

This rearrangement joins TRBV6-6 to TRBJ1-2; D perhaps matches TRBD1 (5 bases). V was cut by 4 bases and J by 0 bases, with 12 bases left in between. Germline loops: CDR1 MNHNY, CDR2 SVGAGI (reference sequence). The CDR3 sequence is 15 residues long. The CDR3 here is CASSSMTGANYGYTF. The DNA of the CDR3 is TGTGCCAGCAGTTCAATGACGGGGGCTAACTATGGCTACACCTTC.

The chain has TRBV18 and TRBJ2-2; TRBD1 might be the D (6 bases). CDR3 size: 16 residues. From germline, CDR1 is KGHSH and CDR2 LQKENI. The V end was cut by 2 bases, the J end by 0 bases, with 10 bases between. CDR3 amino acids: CASSPEDRANTGELFF. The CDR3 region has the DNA TGTGCCAGCTCACCAGAGGACAGAGCGAACACCGGGGAGCTGTTTTTT.

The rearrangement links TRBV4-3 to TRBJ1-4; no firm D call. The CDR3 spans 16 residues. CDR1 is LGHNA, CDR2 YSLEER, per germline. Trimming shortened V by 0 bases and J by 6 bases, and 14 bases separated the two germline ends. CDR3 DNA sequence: TGCGCCAGCAGCCAAGATGATACGGACTTTGATGAAAAACTGTTTTTT. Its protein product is CASSQDDTDFDEKLFF.

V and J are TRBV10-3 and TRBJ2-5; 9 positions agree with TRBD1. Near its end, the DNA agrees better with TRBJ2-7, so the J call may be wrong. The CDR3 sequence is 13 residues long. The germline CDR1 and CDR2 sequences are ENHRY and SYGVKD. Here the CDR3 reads CAIRSGQGYEQYF. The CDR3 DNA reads TGTGCCATCAGATCGGGACAGGGCTACGAGCAGTACTTC.

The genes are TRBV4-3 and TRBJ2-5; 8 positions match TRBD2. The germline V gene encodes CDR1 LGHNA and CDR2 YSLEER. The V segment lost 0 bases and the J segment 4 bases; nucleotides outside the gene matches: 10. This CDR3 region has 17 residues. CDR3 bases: TGCGCCAGCAGCCAAGAGTTCGGGGGGGCCGTTGGAGAGACCCAGTACTTC. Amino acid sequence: CASSQEFGGAVGETQYF.